The clone carrying this TCR beta chain has at least ten counts. Antigen unknown. CDR1 and CDR2 (germline): SGHVS, FNYEAQ. The CDR3 is 13 residues long. Trimming took 1 base from V and 5 from J, leaving 8 bases between them. This sample was included in a study of identical twins. Study-wide results and caveats: Invariant MAIT and iNKT cells could partly confound zero-insertion analyses. Out-of-frame TCR alpha sharing in monozygotic twins exceeded recombination model predictions.

TCRdb called the 5' RACE reads again in MiXCR, with one record for every CDR3 protein. The sample holds just under 650,000 distinct CDR3 sequences; just over 7% are singletons and the top ten take 1.6%. A further study also used this sample, focusing on yellow fever vaccine responses in identical twins.

V usage is TRBV7-6 and J usage is TRBJ2-5; D remains ambiguous. Sequencing input: PBMCs. The TCR was taken from a woman between 18 and 30 years old in good health. The CDR3 bases are TGTGCCAGCAGCTTAGTTCGAACGGAGACCCAGTACTTC. This codes for CASSLVRTETQYF. Filled out from reference TRBV7-6 and TRBJ2-5, the complete variable domain reads GAGVSQSPRYKVTKRGQDVALRCDPISGHVSLYWYRQALGQGPEFLTYFNYEAQQDKSGLPNDRFSAERPEGSISTLTIQRTEQRDSAMYRCASSLVRTETQYFGPGTRLLVL.